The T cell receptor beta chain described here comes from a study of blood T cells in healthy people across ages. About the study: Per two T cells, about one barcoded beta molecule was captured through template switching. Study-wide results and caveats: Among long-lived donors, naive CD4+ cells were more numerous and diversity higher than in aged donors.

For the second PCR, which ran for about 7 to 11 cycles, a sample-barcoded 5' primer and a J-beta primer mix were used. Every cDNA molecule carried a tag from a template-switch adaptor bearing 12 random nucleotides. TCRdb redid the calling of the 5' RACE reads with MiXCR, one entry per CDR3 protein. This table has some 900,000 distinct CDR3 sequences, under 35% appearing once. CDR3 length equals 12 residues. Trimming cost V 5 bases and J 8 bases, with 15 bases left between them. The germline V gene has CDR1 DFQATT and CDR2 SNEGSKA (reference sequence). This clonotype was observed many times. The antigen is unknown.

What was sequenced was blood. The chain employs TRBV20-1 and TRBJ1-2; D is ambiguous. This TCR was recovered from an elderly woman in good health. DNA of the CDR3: TGCAGTGCTGGTTCTTATTCTTACGGCTACACCTTC. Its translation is CSAGSYSYGYTF.